This TCR beta chain was documented in a study of cytomegalovirus exposure and HLA in healthy donors. Per the germline V gene, CDR1 is SGHDN and CDR2 is FVKESK. The CDR3 runs 14 residues. J was trimmed by 4 bases and V by 4 bases; bases with no gene match: 2. TCRdb keeps only in-frame clones here, not all; method: immunoSEQ multiplex PCR. The sample consists of a few hundred thousand clones, about 89% of them appearing once. General study points: In the roughly 110 validation repertoires, approximately 93% of cluster scores exceeded 0, per a later analysis.

This clone was found a few times. The antigen remains unidentified. Other DNA sequences of this sample code for an identical CDR3. Sequencing was carried out using PBMCs. The chain has TRBV14 and TRBJ2-3, with 10 bases identical to TRBD2. This TCR was recovered from a woman aged 18-29 years in good health and CMV-seronegative. In nucleotides, the CDR3 is TGTGCCAGCAGCCCAGGACTAGCGGCAGATACGCAGTATTTT. Its translation is CASSPGLAADTQYF.